The T cell receptor (beta chain) described here comes from a study of shared clonotypes between healthy human individuals. Study-wide results and limits: Sample collection involved blood only; tissue repertoires are likely different. Larger estimated richness was generally recorded for naive subsets relative to memory subsets.

This CDR3 has 14 amino acids. Germline CDR1 SGHNT, CDR2 YYREEE (reference sequence). Trimming cost V 0 bases and J 4 bases; bases outside gene matches: 2. Only Caucasian adults living in Nashville, Tennessee made up the donor group. This clone was picked up a small number of times. Its antigen is still unknown. The assay was immunoSEQ multiplex PCR, and TCRdb's table has in-frame clones only and misses some. This sample carries roughly 640,000 clones, about 74% of them seen once, and the ten largest clones take 1.5% to 2%. The origin of this receptor is a woman aged 25-40 years in good health. Sequenced sample: memory CD4+ T cells sorted from blood. As for subset: CD45RA-negative fraction. The chain links TRBV5-4 to TRBJ2-3, with 7 positions matching TRBD1. In DNA form, the CDR3 reads TGTGCCAGCAGCTTGGTAGGGGGCGCAGATACGCAGTATTTT. As protein: CASSLVGGADTQYF.